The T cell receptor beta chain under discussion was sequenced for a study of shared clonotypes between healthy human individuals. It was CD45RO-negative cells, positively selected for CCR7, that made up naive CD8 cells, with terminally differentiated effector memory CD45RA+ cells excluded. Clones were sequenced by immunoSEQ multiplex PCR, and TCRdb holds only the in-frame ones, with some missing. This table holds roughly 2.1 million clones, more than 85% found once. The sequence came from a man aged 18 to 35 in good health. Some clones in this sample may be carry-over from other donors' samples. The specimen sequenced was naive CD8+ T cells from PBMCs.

The CDR3, as DNA: TGTGCCAGCAGCTTAAGTCTCTCCTACGAGCAGTACTTC. Protein product: CASSLSLSYEQYF. V and J are TRBV7-8 and TRBJ2-7; no definite D call. V lost 2 bases to trimming and J lost 0 bases, with 5 bases between them. CDR1 and CDR2 (germline): SGHVS, FQNEAQ. CDR3 length equals 13 residues. The variable domain in full, completed from reference TRBV7-8 and TRBJ2-7, reads GAGVSQSPRYKVAKRGQDVALRCDPISGHVSLFWYQQALGQGPEFLTYFQNEAQLDKSGLPSDRFFAERPEGSVSTLKIQRTQQEDSAVYLCASSLSLSYEQYFGPGTRLTVT.